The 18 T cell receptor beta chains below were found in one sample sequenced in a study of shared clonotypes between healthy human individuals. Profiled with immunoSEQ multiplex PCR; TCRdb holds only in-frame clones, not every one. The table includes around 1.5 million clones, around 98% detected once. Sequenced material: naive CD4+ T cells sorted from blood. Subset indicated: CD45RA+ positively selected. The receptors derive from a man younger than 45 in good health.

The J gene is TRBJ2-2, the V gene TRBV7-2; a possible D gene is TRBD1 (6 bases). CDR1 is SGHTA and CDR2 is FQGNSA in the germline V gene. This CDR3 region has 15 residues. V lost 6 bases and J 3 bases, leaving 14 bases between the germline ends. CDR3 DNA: TGTGCCAGCAGTGATGGGACATTTTACACCGGGGAGCTGTTTTTT. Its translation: CASSDGTFYTGELFF.

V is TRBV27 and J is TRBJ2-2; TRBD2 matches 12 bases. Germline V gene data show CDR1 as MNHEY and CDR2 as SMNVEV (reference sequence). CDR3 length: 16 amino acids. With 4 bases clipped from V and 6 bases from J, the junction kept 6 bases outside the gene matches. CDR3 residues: CASSSRRLAGAGELFF. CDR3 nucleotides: TGTGCCAGCAGTTCCCGGAGACTAGCGGGAGCCGGGGAGCTGTTTTTT.

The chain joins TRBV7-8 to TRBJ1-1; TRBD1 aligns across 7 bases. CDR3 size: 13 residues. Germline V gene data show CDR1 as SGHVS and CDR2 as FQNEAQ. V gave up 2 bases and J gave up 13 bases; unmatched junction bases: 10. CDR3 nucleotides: TGTGCCAGCAGCTTATACCAGGGGGTCTCGGTTTTCTTT. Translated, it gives CASSLYQGVSVFF.

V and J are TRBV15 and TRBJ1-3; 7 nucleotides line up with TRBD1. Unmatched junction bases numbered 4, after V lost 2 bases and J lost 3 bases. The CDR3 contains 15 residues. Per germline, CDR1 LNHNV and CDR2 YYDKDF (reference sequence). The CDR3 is CATSRPTGNGNTIYF. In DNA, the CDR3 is TGTGCCACCAGCAGACCGACAGGGAATGGAAACACCATATATTTT.

Here the CDR3 reads CASSKRPLLLNEQFF. The CDR3 bases are TGTGCCAGCAGTAAAAGACCGTTGCTCCTCAATGAGCAGTTCTTC. The chain carries TRBV6-5 and TRBJ2-1, with D unresolved. CDR1 is MNHEY, CDR2 SVGAGI, per germline. V was clipped by 5 bases and J by 6 bases, with 17 bases between them. This CDR3 is built from 15 residues.

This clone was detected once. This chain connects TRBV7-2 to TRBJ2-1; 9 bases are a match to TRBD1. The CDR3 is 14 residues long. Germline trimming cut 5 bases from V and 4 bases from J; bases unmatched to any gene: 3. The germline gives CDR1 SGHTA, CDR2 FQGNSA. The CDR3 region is CASSRQGGYNEQFF. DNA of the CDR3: TGTGCCAGCAGCCGACAGGGGGGATACAATGAGCAGTTCTTC.

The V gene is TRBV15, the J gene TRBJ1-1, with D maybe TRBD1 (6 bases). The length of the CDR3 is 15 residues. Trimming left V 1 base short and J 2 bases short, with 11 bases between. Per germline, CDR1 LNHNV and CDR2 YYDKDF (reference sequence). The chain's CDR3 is CATSRGTGSNTEAFF. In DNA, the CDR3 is TGTGCCACCAGCAGAGGTACAGGGTCAAACACTGAAGCTTTCTTT.

Written as DNA, the CDR3 is TGTGCCAGCAGAACTAGCGGGAGTGGGGAGCTGTTTTTT. It is translated as CASRTSGSGELFF. The genes are TRBV27 and TRBJ2-2, with 11 positions matching TRBD2. The CDR3 runs 13 residues. V was pared by 6 bases and J by 8 bases, with 2 bases of the junction left unmatched. Germline V CDR1 and CDR2: MNHEY, SMNVEV (reference sequence).

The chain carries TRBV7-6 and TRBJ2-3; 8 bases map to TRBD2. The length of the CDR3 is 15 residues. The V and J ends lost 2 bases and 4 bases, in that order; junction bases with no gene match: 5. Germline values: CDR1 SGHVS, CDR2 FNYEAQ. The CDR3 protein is CASSLLREAADTQYF. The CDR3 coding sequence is TGTGCCAGCAGCTTACTGCGGGAGGCCGCAGATACGCAGTATTTT.

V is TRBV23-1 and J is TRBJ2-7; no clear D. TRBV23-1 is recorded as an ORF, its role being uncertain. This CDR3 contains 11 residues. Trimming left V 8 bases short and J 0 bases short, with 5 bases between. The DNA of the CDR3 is TGCGCCAGCCCCCCCTCCTACGAGCAGTACTTC. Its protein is CASPPSYEQYF.

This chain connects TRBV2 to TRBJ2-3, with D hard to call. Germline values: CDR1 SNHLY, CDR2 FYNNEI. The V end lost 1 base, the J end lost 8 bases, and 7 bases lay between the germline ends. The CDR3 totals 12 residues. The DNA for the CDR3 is TGTGCCAGCAGTGAAGGGCCCGGTACGCAGTATTTT. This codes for CASSEGPGTQYF.

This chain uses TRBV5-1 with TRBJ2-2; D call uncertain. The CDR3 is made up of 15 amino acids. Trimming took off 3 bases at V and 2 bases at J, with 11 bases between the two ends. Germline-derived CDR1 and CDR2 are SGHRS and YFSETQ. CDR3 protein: CASSSDPRNTGELFF. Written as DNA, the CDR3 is TGCGCCAGCAGCTCGGACCCCAGAAACACCGGGGAGCTGTTTTTT.

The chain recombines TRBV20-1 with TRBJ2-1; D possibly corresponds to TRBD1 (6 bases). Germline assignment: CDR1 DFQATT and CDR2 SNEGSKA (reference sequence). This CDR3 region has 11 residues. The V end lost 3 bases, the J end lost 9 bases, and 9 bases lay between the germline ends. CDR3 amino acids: CSASRGIEQFF. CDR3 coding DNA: TGCAGTGCTAGCAGGGGTATTGAGCAGTTCTTC.

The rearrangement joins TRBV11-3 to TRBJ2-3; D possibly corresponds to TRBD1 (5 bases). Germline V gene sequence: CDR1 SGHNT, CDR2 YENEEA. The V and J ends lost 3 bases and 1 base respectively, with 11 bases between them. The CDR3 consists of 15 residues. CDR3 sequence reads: CASSFAGLGTDTQYF. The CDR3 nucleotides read TGTGCCAGCAGCTTTGCAGGGCTGGGCACAGATACGCAGTATTTT.

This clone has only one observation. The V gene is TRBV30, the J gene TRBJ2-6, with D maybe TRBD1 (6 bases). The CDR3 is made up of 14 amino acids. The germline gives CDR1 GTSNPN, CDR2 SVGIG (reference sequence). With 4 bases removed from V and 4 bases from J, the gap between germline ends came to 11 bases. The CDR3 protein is CAWTTGTGANVLTF. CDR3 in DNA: TGTGCCTGGACTACAGGGACCGGGGCCAACGTCCTGACTTTC.

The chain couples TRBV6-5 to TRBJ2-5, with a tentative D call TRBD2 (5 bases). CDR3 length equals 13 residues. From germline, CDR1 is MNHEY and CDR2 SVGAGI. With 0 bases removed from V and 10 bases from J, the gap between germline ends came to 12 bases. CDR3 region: CASSYSVNRGQYF. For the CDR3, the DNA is TGTGCCAGCAGTTACTCGGTAAATCGGGGCCAGTACTTC.

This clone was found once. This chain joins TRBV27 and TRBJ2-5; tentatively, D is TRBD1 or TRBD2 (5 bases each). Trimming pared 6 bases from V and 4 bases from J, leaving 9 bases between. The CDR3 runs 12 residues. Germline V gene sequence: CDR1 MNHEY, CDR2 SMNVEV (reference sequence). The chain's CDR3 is CASRGVRETQYF. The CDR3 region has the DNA TGTGCCAGCAGGGGGGTAAGAGAGACCCAGTACTTC.

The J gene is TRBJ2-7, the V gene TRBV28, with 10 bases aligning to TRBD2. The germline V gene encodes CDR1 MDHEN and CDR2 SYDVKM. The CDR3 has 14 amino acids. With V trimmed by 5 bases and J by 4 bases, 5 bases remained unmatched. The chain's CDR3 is CASSHSGRHYEQYF. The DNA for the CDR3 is TGTGCCAGCAGTCATAGCGGGAGGCATTACGAGCAGTACTTC.